The entry below describes one T cell receptor (beta chain). These data come from a study of T cell responses to AZD1222 COVID-19 vaccine. Using immunoSEQ multiplex PCR, the repertoire was profiled, and TCRdb retains in-frame clones only, with some absent. The sample contains 100,000 to 120,000 clones, just under 95% of which appear only once. The CDR3 totals 23 residues. The ends were cut back, 11 bases at V and 0 bases at J, with 44 bases in the middle. CDR1 is MDHEN and CDR2 is SYDVKM in the germline V gene. This receptor was obtained from an adult who received the AZD1222 COVID-19 vaccine. Source: peripheral blood, taken 28 days after the second AZD1222 dose. The chain has TRBV28 and TRBJ2-7; the D gene is possibly TRBD1 (6 bases). Here the CDR3 reads CACSISPRFAPPPSDRSSYEQYF. The CDR3 region has the DNA TGTGCCTGCTCCATTTCCCCACGGTTTGCGCCGCCGCCGTCGGACAGAAGCTCCTACGAGCAGTACTTC.